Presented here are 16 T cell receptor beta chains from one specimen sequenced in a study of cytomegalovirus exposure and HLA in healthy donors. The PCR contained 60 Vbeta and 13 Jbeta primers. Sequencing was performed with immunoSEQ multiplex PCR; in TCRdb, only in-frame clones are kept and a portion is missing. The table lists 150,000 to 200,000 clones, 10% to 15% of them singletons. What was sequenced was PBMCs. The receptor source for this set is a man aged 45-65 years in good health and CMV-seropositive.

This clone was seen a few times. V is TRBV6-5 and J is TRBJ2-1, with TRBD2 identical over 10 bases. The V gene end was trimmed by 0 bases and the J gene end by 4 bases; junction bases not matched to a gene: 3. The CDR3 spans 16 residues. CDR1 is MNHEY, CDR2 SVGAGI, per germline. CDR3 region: CASSYSSSGGYNEQFF. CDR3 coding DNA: TGTGCCAGCAGTTACTCATCTAGCGGGGGTTACAATGAGCAGTTCTTC.

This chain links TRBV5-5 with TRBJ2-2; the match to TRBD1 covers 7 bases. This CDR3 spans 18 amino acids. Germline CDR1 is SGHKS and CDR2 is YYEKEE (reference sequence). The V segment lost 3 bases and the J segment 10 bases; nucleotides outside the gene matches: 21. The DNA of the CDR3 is TGTGCCAGCAGCTCGACTTCGGGACAGATTTTTAGAACGCTGGAGCTGTTTTTT. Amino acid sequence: CASSSTSGQIFRTLELFF.

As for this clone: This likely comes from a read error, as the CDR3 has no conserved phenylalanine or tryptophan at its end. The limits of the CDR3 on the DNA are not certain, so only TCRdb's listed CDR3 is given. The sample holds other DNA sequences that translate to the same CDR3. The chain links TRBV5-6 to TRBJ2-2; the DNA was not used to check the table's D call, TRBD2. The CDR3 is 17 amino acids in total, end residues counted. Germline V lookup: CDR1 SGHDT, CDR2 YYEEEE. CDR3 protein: CASSLGGVEKGTGEMFL.

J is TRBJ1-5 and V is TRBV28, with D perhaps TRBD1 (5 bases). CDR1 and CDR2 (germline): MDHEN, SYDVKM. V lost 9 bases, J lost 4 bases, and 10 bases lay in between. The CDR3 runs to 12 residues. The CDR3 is CASRPGNQPQHF. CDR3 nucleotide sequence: TGTGCCAGTCGCCCAGGGAATCAGCCCCAGCATTTT.

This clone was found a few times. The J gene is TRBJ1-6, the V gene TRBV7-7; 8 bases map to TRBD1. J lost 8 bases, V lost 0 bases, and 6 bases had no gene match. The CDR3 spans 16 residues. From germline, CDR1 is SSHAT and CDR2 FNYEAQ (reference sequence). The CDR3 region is CASSLAGDRLDSPLHF. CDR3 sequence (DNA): TGTGCCAGCAGCTTAGCTGGGGACAGGTTGGATTCACCCCTCCACTTT.

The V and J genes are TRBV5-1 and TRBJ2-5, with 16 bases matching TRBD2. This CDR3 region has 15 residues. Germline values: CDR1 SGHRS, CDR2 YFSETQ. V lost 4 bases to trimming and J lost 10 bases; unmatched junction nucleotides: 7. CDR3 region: CASSGGTSGGAGQYF. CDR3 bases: TGCGCCAGCAGCGGAGGGACTAGCGGGGGGGCCGGCCAGTACTTC.

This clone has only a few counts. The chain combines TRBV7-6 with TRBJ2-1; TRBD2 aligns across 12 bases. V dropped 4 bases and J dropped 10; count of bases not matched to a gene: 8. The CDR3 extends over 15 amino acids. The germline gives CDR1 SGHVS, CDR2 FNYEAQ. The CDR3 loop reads CASSSLAGGLIEQFF. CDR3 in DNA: TGTGCCAGCAGCTCGCTAGCGGGGGGGCTAATAGAGCAGTTCTTC.

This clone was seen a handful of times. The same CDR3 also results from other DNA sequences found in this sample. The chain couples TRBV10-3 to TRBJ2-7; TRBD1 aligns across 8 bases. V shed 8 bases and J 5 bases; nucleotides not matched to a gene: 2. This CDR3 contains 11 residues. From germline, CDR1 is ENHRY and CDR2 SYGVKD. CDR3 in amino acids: CAIGQGHEQYV. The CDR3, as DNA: TGTGCCATCGGACAGGGTCACGAGCAGTACGTC.

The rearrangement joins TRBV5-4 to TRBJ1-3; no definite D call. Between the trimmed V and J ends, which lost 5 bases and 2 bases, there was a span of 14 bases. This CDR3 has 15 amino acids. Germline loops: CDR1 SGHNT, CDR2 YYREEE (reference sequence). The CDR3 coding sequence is TGTGCCAGCAGTCTCGCGACTGAACCTGGAAACACCATATATTTT. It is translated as CASSLATEPGNTIYF.

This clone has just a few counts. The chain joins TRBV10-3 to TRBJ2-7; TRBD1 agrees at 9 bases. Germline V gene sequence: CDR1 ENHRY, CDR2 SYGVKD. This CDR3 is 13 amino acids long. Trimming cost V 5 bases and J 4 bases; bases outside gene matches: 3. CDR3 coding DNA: TGTGCCATCAGTCAGGGACAGGGATACGAGCAGTACGTC. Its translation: CAISQGQGYEQYV.

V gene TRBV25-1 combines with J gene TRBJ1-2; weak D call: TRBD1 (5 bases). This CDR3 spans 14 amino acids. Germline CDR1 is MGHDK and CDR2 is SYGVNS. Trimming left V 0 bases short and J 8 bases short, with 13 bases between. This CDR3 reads CASSEYIGADGYTF. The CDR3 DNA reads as TGTGCCAGCAGTGAATATATAGGGGCCGACGGCTACACCTTC.

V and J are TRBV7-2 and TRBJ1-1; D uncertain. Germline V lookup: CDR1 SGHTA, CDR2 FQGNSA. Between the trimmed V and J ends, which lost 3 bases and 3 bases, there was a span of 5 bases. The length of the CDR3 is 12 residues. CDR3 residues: CASSFTYTEAFF. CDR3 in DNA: TGTGCCAGCAGCTTTACATACACTGAAGCTTTCTTT.

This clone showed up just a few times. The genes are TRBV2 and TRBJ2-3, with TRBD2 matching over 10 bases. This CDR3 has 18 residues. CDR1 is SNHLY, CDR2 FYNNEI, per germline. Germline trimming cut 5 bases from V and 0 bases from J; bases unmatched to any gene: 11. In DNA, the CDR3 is TGTGCCAGCAGTTGGGGGATCACTAGCGGGGCTAGCACAGATACGCAGTATTTT. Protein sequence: CASSWGITSGASTDTQYF. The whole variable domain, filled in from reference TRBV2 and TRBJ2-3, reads EPEVTQTPSHQVTQMGQEVILRCVPISNHLYFYWYRQILGQKVEFLVSFYNNEISEKSEIFDDQFSVERPDGSNFTLKIRSTKLEDSAMYFCASSWGITSGASTDTQYFGPGTRLTVL.

CDR3 sequence reads: CASSGTWGSNEKLFF. The CDR3, as DNA: TGTGCCAGCAGCGGCACCTGGGGCTCTAATGAAAAACTGTTTTTT. The chain joins TRBV6-5 to TRBJ1-4, with TRBD1 as a possible D gene (5 bases). V was cut by 6 bases and J by 3 bases, with 14 bases left in between. CDR1 and CDR2 (germline): MNHEY, SVGAGI. The CDR3 loop spans 15 amino acids.

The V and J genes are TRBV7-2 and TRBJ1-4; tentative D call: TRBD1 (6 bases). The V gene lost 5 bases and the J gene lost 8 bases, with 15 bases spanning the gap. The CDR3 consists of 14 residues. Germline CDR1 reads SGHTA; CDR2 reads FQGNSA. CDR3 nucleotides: TGTGCCAGCAGCACCTCCCCAGGGGAGGAAAAACTGTTTTTT. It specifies CASSTSPGEEKLFF.

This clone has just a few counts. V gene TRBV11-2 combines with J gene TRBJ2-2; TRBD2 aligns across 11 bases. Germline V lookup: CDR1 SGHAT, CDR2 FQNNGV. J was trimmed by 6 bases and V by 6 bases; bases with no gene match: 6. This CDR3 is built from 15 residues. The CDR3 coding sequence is TGTGCCAGCAGTCCACCGGGACTAGCGGCCGGGGAGCTGTTTTTT. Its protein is CASSPPGLAAGELFF.